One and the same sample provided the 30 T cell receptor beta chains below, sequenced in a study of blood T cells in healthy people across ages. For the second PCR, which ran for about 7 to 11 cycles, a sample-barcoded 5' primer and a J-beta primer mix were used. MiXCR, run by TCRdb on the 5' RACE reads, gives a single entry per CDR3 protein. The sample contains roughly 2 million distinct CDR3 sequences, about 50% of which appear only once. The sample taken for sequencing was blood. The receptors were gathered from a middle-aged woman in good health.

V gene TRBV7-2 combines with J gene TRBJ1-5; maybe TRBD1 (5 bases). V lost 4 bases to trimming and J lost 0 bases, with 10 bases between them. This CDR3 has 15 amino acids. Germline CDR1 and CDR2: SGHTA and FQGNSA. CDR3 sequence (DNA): TGTGCCAGCAGCTCTGTGGGGGTTAGCAATCAGCCCCAGCATTTT. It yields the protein CASSSVGVSNQPQHF.

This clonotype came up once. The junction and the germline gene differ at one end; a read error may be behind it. The CDR3 spells CASSLRTGLGGRNVQYF. The CDR3 bases are TGTGCCAGCAGCTTGAGGACAGGGTTGGGGGGGCGAAACGTTCAGTACTTC. The chain employs TRBV7-2 and TRBJ2-4; tentatively, D is TRBD1 (8 bases). Germline V lookup: CDR1 SGHTA, CDR2 FQGNSA. The CDR3 contains 17 residues.

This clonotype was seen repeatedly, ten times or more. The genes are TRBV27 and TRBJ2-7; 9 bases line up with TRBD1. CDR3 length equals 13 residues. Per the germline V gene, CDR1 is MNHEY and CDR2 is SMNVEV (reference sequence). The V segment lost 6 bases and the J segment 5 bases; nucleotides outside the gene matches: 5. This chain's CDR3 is CASSRTGVHEQYF. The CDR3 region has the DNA TGTGCCAGCAGCCGGACAGGGGTACACGAGCAGTACTTC.

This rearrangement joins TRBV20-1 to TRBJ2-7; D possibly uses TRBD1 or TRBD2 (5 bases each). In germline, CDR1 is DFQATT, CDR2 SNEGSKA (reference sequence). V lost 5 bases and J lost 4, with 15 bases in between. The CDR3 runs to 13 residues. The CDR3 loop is CSAEPPGRYEQYF. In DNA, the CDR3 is TGCAGTGCTGAGCCCCCGGGACGGTACGAGCAGTACTTC.

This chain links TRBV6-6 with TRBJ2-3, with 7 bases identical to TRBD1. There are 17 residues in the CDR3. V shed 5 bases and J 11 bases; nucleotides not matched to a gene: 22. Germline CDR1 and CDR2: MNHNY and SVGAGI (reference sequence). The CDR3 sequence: CASSTRQGRNSYNEQYF. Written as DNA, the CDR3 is TGTGCCAGCAGTACCAGACAGGGCCGAAACTCCTACAATGAGCAGTATTTT.

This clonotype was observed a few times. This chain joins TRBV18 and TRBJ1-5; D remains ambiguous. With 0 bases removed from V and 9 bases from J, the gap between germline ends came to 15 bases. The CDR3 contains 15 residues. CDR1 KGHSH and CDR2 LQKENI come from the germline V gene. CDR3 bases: TGTGCCAGCTCACCACCGGTCGTGCGCGTCGGGCCCCAGCATTTT. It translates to CASSPPVVRVGPQHF. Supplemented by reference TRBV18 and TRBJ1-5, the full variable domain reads NAGVMQNPRHLVRRRGQEARLRCSPMKGHSHVYWYRQLPEEGLKFMVYLQKENIIDESGMPKERFSAEFPKEGPSILRIQQVVRGDSAAYFCASSPPVVRVGPQHFGDGTRLSIL.

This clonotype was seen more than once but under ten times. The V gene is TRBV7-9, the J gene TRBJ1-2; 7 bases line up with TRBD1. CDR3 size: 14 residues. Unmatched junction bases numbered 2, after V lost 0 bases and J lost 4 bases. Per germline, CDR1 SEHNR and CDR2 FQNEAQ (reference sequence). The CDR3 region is CASSLAGQFYGYTF. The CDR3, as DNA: TGTGCCAGCAGCTTAGCGGGACAGTTCTATGGCTACACCTTC.

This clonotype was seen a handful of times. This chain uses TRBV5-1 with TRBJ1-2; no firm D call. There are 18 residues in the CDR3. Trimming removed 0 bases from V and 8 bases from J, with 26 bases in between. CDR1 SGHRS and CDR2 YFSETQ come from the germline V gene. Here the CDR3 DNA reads TGCGCCAGCAGCTTGGATCCAGGCGTCCGAAAGGGCTCTATGGGCTACACCTTC. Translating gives CASSLDPGVRKGSMGYTF.

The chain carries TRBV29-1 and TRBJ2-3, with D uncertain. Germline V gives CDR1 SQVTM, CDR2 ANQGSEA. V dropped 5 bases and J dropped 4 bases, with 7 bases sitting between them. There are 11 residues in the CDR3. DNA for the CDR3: TGCAGCGTTCTAACGGCAGATACGCAGTATTTT. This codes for CSVLTADTQYF.

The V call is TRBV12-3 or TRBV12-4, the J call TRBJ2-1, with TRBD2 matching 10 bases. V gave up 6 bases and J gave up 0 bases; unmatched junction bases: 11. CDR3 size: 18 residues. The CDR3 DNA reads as TGTGCCAGCAGACCGGGACTAGCGACCAGGAGCTCCTACAATGAGCAGTTCTTC. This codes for CASRPGLATRSSYNEQFF.

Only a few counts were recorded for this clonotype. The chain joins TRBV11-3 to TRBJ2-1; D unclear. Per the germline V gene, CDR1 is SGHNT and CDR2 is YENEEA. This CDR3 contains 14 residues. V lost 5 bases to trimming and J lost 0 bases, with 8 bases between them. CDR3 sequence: CASSASGSYNEQFF. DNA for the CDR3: TGTGCCAGCAGCGCCTCGGGCTCCTACAATGAGCAGTTCTTC.

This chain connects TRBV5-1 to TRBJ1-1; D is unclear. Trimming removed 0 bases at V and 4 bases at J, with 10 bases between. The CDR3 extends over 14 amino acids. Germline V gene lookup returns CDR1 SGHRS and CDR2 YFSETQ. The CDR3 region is CASSLDSAGTEAFF. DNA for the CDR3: TGCGCCAGCAGCTTGGATTCGGCCGGCACTGAAGCTTTCTTT.

The CDR3 DNA reads TGTGCCAGCAGCTTAGGGAAGGGCAGGGTGCATTCACCCCTCCACTTT. It yields the protein CASSLGKGRVHSPLHF. The rearrangement links TRBV7-2 to TRBJ1-6; D perhaps matches TRBD1 (5 bases). Germline V gene sequence: CDR1 SGHTA, CDR2 FQGNSA. V dropped 1 base and J dropped 8 bases, with 15 bases sitting between them. There are 16 residues in the CDR3.

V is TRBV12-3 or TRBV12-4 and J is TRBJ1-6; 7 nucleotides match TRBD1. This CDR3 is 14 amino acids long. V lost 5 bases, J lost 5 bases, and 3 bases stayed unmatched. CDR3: CASSPGGNNSPLHF. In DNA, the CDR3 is TGTGCCAGCAGTCCAGGGGGAAATAATTCACCCCTCCACTTT.

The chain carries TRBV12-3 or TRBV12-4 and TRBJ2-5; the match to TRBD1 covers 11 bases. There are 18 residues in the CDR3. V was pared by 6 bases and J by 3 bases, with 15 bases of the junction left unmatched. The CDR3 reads CASRQETTPGQGEETQYF. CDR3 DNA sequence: TGTGCCAGCAGACAGGAGACAACACCGGGACAGGGGGAAGAGACCCAGTACTTC.

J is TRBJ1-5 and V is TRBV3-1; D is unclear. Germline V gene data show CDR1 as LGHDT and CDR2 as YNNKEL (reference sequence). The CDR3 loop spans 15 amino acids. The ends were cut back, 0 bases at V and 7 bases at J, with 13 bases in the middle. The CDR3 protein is CASSQDLKEGQPQHF. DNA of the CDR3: TGTGCCAGCAGCCAAGACCTAAAGGAAGGCCAGCCCCAGCATTTT. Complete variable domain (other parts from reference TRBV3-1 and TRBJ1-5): DTAVSQTPKYLVTQMGNDKSIKCEQNLGHDTMYWYKQDSKKFLKIMFSYNNKELIINETVPNRFSPKSPDKAHLNLHINSLELGDSAVYFCASSQDLKEGQPQHFGDGTRLSIL.

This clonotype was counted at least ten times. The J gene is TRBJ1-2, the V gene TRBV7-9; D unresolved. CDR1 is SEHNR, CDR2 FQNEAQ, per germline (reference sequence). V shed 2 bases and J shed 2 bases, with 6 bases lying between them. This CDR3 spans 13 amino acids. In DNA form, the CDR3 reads TGTGCCAGCAGCTTACAGAGAAACTATGGCTACACCTTC. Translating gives CASSLQRNYGYTF.

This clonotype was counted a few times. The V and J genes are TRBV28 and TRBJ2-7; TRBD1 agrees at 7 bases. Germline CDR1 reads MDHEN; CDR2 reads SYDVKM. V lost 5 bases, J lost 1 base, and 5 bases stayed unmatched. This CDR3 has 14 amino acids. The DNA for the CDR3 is TGTGCCAGCAGTCGCCGGGACAGATCCTACGAGCAGTACTTC. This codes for CASSRRDRSYEQYF.

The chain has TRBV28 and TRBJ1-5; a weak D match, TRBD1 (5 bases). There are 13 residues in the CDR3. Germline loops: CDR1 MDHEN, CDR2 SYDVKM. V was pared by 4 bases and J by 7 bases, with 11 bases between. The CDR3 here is CASSSGTWQPQHF. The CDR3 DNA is TGTGCCAGCAGTTCAGGGACGTGGCAGCCCCAGCATTTT. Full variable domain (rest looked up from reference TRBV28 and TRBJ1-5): DVKVTQSSRYLVKRTGEKVFLECVQDMDHENMFWYRQDPGLGLRLIYFSYDVKMKEKGDIPEGYSVSREKKERFSLILESASTNQTSMYLCASSSGTWQPQHFGDGTRLSIL.

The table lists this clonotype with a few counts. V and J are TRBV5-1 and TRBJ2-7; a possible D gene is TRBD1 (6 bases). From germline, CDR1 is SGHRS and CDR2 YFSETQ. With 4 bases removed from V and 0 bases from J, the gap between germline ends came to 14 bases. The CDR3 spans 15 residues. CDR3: CASSNRDTISYEQYF. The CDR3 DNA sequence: TGCGCCAGCAGCAACCGGGACACGATCTCCTACGAGCAGTACTTC.

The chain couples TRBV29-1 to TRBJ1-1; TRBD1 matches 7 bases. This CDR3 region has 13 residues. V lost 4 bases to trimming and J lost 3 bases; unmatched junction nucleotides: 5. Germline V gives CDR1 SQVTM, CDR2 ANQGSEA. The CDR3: CSVVGGAYTEAFF. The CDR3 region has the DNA TGCAGCGTTGTAGGGGGCGCGTACACTGAAGCTTTCTTT. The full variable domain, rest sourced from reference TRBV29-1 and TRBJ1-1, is SAVISQKPSRDICQRGTSLTIQCQVDSQVTMMFWYRQQPGQSLTLIATANQGSEATYESGFVIDKFPISRPNLTFSTLTVSNMSPEDSSIYLCSVVGGAYTEAFFGQGTRLTVV.

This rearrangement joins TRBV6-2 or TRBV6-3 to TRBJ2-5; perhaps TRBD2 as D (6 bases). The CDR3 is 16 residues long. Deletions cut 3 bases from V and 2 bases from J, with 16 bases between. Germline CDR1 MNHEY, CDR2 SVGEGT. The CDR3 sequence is CASSYRGAGQQETQYF. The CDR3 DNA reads TGTGCCAGCAGTTATCGGGGCGCGGGGCAACAAGAGACCCAGTACTTC.

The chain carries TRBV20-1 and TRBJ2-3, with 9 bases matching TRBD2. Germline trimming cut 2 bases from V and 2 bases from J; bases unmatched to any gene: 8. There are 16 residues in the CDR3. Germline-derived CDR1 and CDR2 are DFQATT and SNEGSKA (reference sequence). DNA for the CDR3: TGCAGTGCTAGAAGTCGGCGGGGGGGCCTCACAGATACGCAGTATTTT. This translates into CSARSRRGGLTDTQYF.

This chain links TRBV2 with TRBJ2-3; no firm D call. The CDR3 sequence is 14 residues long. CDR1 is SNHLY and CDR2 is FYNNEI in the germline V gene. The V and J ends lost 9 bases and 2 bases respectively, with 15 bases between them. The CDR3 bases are TGTGCCAGTGACTGGTTAGGCTACACAGATACGCAGTATTTT. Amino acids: CASDWLGYTDTQYF.

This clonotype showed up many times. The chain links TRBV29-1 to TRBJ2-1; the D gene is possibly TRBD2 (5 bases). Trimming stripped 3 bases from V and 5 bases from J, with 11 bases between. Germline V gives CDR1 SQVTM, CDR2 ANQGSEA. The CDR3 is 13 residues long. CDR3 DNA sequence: TGCAGCGTTGAGTGGACTTCCCACAATGAGCAGTTCTTC. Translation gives CSVEWTSHNEQFF.

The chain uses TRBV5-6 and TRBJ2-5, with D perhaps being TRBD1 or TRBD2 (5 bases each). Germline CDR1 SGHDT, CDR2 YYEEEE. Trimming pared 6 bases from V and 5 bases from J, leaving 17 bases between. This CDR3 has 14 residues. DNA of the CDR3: TGTGCCAGCACCCTTGAGGGGTTGTGGGAGACCCAGTACTTC. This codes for CASTLEGLWETQYF.

The chain's CDR3 is CASSPEALTVTGELFF. CDR3 nucleotide sequence: TGTGCCAGCAGCCCGGAGGCGCTGACCGTCACCGGGGAGCTGTTTTTT. The chain has TRBV4-2 and TRBJ2-2; perhaps TRBD2 as D (5 bases). Trimming left V 4 bases short and J 4 bases short, with 16 bases between. This CDR3 has 16 amino acids. Germline CDR1 is LGHNA and CDR2 is YNFKEQ.

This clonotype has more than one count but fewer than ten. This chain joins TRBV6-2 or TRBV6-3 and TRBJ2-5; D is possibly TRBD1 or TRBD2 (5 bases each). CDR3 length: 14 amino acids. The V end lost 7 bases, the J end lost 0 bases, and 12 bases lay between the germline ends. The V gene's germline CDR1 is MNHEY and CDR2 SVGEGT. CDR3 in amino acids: CASTPVGHQETQYF. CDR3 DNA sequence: TGTGCCAGCACCCCTGTGGGACACCAAGAGACCCAGTACTTC.

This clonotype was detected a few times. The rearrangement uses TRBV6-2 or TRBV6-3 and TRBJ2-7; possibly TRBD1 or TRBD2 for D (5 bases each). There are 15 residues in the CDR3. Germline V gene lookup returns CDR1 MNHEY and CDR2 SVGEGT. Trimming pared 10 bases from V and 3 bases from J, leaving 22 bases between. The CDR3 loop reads CATTKRGPGFYEQYF. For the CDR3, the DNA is TGTGCCACCACTAAGAGGGGACCTGGATTCTACGAGCAGTACTTC.

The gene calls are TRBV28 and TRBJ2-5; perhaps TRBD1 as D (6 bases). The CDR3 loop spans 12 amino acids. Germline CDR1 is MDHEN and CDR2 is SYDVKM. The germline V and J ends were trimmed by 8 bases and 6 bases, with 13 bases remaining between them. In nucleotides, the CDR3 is TGTGCCAGCGCTCTTGGGGGCCAGACCCAGTACTTC. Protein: CASALGGQTQYF.